This passage covers 5 T cell receptor beta chains from one sample sequenced in a study of blood T cells in healthy people across ages. It was with a sample-barcoded 5' primer and a J-beta primer mix that a second PCR of about 6 to 12 cycles was run. TCRdb re-analysed the 5' RACE reads in MiXCR, keeping a single row per CDR3 protein. The sample holds more than 700,000 distinct CDR3 sequences, approximately 53% seen once. Sequencing was performed on blood. The receptor source for this set is a man aged 80 or over in good health.

This clonotype turned up a few times. This sequence joins TRBV29-1 and TRBJ2-7; 10 bases agree with TRBD1. The V and J ends lost 6 bases and 0 bases, in that order; junction bases with no gene match: 5. The CDR3 consists of 14 residues. Germline V gene sequence: CDR1 SQVTM, CDR2 ANQGSEA. The CDR3 bases are TGCAGCGTCGTAGGGGACAGGGGCTCCTACGAGCAGTACTTC. Translating gives CSVVGDRGSYEQYF.

The rearrangement links TRBV2 to TRBJ1-4, with D unclear. Germline CDR1 SNHLY, CDR2 FYNNEI. The V gene lost 10 bases and the J gene lost 5 bases, with 14 bases spanning the gap. This CDR3 has 13 residues. As DNA, the CDR3 is TGTGCCACTAACAAAGGAACGAATGAAAAACTGTTTTTT. Its protein is CATNKGTNEKLFF.

In its sample, this clonotype was seen a few times. This rearrangement joins TRBV29-1 to TRBJ2-7; 12 bases align to TRBD2. Germline V lookup: CDR1 SQVTM, CDR2 ANQGSEA. V dropped 7 bases and J dropped 7; count of bases not matched to a gene: 17. This CDR3 region has 16 residues. The CDR3 nucleotides are TGCAGCGGGGGGACTAGCGGGCCGAGCTCCTACAATGAGCAGTACTTC. Its translation is CSGGTSGPSSYNEQYF.

V and J are TRBV5-5 and TRBJ1-4; no reliable D call. Germline V gene lookup returns CDR1 SGHKS and CDR2 YYEKEE (reference sequence). There are 13 residues in the CDR3. V lost 3 bases to trimming and J lost 11 bases, with 14 bases between them. CDR3 coding DNA: TGTGCCAGCAGCTCAAAGGTGGAGGTCAAACTGTTTTTT. Amino acid sequence: CASSSKVEVKLFF.

Notes on this clonotype: Relative to the germline gene, one junction end is altered; a read error may explain this. The chain couples TRBV12-3 or TRBV12-4 to TRBJ2-7; no clear D gene. This CDR3 spans 13 amino acids. CDR3 in amino acids: CATSLPGRGEQYF. The CDR3 DNA follows: TGTGCCACCAGTTTGCCCGGACGCGGCGAGCAGTACTTC.